This T cell receptor beta chain was found in a study of CD8 T cells in Susac syndrome. Study-wide results and limits: Only a relatively small number of individuals were included in the TCR sequencing and HLA analysis.

This clonotype was detected once. Its antigen is unknown. The CDR3 covers 15 residues. Germline CDR1 MNHEY, CDR2 SVGEGT. V lost 6 bases to trimming and J lost 2 bases, with 13 bases between them. TEMRA cells were FACS-enriched, with CD8+ and CD4+ T cells isolated negatively. cDNA came from 0.5 to 1 ug RNA primed by random hexamers. The TCR beta CDR3 was amplified by immunoSEQ multiplex PCR across 54 Vbeta, 13 Jbeta. TCRdb fed the immunoSEQ multiplex PCR reads into MiXCR, producing one record per CDR3 protein. The sample shows just over 300,000 distinct CDR3 sequences, 92% of them seen only once. The V call is TRBV6-2 or TRBV6-3, the J call TRBJ2-2; D not resolved. The TCR originated in a human donor with multiple sclerosis. Sequences were obtained from CD4+ T cells from PBMCs. In nucleotides, the CDR3 is TGTGCCAGCAGCTCGGGTACTTATAACACCGGGGAGCTGTTTTTT. It is translated as CASSSGTYNTGELFF.